This is a list of T cell receptor beta chains from one sample in a study of blood T cell repertoires in COVID-19. TCRdb's copy holds only in-frame clones and misses some; the assay was immunoSEQ multiplex PCR. The repertoire includes about 78,000 clones, around 90% of them detected once, and around 4.1% sits in the top ten. Sequencing was carried out using peripheral blood. The receptors come from a woman of 80 years or more with active or convalescent COVID-19. The CDR3 runs from the conserved cysteine through the conserved F or W. A D gene is named only where the DNA matches it firmly. Not every row has a clone size; where given, it reads once, few, many or a size class.

d_call	clone_size	v_call	j_call	cdr3_nt	cdr3_aa
.	once	TRBV4-2	TRBJ1-3	TGTGCCAGCAGCCCACGGGGTACCCTGTTAACTGGAAACACCATATATTTT	CASSPRGTLLTGNTIYF
.	.	TRBV15	TRBJ1-4	TGTGCCACCAGCAGAGATCGGACAGTGTATTTGGAAAAACTGTTTTTT	CATSRDRTVYLEKLFF
.	few	TRBV19	TRBJ1-1	TGTGCCAGTAGTACCCCCTCAGGGGCGGCTTTCTTT	CASSTPSGAAFF
TRBD1	.	TRBV29-1	TRBJ2-3	TGCGCGGACAGGCCCAGCCACACAGATACGCAGTATTTT	CADRPSHTDTQYF
.	.	TRBV24-1	TRBJ1-2	TGTGCCACCAGTGGGGGCCTGAGAGACTATGGCTACACCTTC	CATSGGLRDYGYTF
.	.	TRBV19	TRBJ1-2	TGTGCCTGCACCCGGAGGCCGGATAAAAACTATGGCTACACCTTC	CACTRRPDKNYGYTF
.	.	TRBV28	TRBJ1-2	TGTGCCAGCAGTTCGTCCCGGGGTAGGGTCGGCTACACCTTC	CASSSSRGRVGYTF
.	few	TRBV5-5	TRBJ1-5	TGTGCCAGCAGCTTGATGGCAGACAATCAGCCCCAGCATTTT	CASSLMADNQPQHF
TRBD2	.	TRBV2	TRBJ2-7	TGTGCCAGCAGGACTAGCGGGGCCTCCTACGAGCAGTACTTC	CASRTSGASYEQYF
TRBD1	.	TRBV10-2	TRBJ2-7	TGCGCCAGCTCTGGTCAGGGGGCGTCTCTTGCATCCTACGAGCAGTACTTC	CASSGQGASLASYEQYF
TRBD1	.	TRBV7-3	TRBJ2-2	TGTGCCAGCAGCGCCACCGGGACAGGGCGTTCCGGGGAGCTGTTTTTT	CASSATGTGRSGELFF
.	once	TRBV9	TRBJ2-5	TGTGCCAGCAGCGTTGGTACGGGTCAAGAGACCCAGTACTTC	CASSVGTGQETQYF
.	.	TRBV6-5	TRBJ2-5	TGTGCCAGCAGTTACACACAAGAGACCCAGTACTTC	CASSYTQETQYF
TRBD2	.	TRBV6-5	TRBJ2-7	TGTGCCAGCAGCGCCCCGGGACTAAGCTCCTACGAGCAGTACTTC	CASSAPGLSSYEQYF
TRBD2	.	TRBV9	TRBJ2-1	TGTGCCAGCAGCGTTAGACTAGCTTCAGATGAGCAGTTCTTC	CASSVRLASDEQFF
TRBD2	.	TRBV28	TRBJ2-1	TGTGCCAGCAGTTTAGGGCTAGCGGGAGAGTGGGAGCAGTTCTTC	CASSLGLAGEWEQFF
TRBD2	.	TRBV2	TRBJ2-2	TGTGCCAGCAGTGTAGGGCGGGAGGGCCGCATCGGGGAGCTGTTTTTT	CASSVGREGRIGELFF
.	.	TRBV28	TRBJ1-5	TGTGCCAGCAGTTCCGGGGGTCAGCCCCAGCATTTT	CASSSGGQPQHF
TRBD1	.	TRBV18	TRBJ2-7	TGTGCCAGCTCACCACCGGGGACAGGGGCCTACGAGCAGTACTTC	CASSPPGTGAYEQYF
TRBD1	.	TRBV27	TRBJ2-7	TGTGCCAGCAGCATGACAGGGGAGTACGAGCAGTACTTC	CASSMTGEYEQYF
.	.	TRBV29-1	TRBJ2-1	TGCAGCCCCAAAAAGGACTATTACAATGAGCAGTTCTTC	CSPKKDYYNEQFF
.	.	TRBV30	TRBJ1-2	TGTGCCTGGAACCCGGGACTTACTCAAAACGGTGGCTACACCTTC	CAWNPGLTQNGGYTF
TRBD1	.	TRBV5-1	TRBJ2-5	TGCGCCAGCAGCTTTGGGACAGGGGGACAAGAGACCCAGTACTTC	CASSFGTGGQETQYF
TRBD1	.	TRBV4-1	TRBJ2-7	TGCGCCAGCAGCCAAGACCCCGGGACAGGGGATCTCGAGCAGTACTTC	CASSQDPGTGDLEQYF
.	.	TRBV7-2	TRBJ2-7	TGTGCCAGCAGCTTTTCCCAGGGAGGAGAGCAGTACTTC	CASSFSQGGEQYF
.	.	TRBV30	TRBJ2-3	TGTGCCTGGAGTGAACGGGAGCGACGCTTCCTTAGCACAGATACGCAGTATTTT	CAWSERERRFLSTDTQYF
TRBD2	.	TRBV5-1	TRBJ2-3	TGCGCCAGCAGCCGGCAGGGCGGGAGCTTTTCTAGCACAGATACGCAGTATTTT	CASSRQGGSFSSTDTQYF
.	.	TRBV18	TRBJ1-6	TGTGCCAGCTCACCACCGGGCTGGGGTACAGGGCCTAATAATTCACCCCTCCACTTT	CASSPPGWGTGPNNSPLHF
.	.	TRBV7-9	TRBJ1-1	TGTGCCAGCAACAGGATGGGATACACTGAAGCTTTCTTT	CASNRMGYTEAFF
TRBD1	.	TRBV6-2/TRBV6-3	TRBJ1-5	TGTGCCAGCAGTTGGGGGACAGGGACCTTTAGCAATCAGCCCCAGCATTTT	CASSWGTGTFSNQPQHF
TRBD1	.	TRBV7-8	TRBJ1-4	TGTGCCAGCAGCCCGGACAGGGGCAATGAAAAACTGTTTTTT	CASSPDRGNEKLFF
TRBD1	.	TRBV7-2	TRBJ2-3	TGTGCCAGCAGCTTGGATACAGGGGGTGGTACAGATACGCAGTATTTT	CASSLDTGGGTDTQYF
.	.	TRBV11-2	TRBJ2-5	TGTGCCAGCAGTCAACAGGTGGACCAGTACTTC	CASSQQVDQYF
TRBD2	.	TRBV28	TRBJ2-5	TGTGCCAGCCTAGCGGGAGGCCAAGAGACCCAGTACTTC	CASLAGGQETQYF
.	.	TRBV6-5	TRBJ2-1	TGTGCCACCCACCCTCTAGCTAGATTTTCCGATGAGCAGTTCTTC	CATHPLARFSDEQFF
TRBD1	once	TRBV6-5	TRBJ1-5	TGTGCCAGCGGACAGGGGGCTTCGGGCAATCAGCCCCAGCATTTT	CASGQGASGNQPQHF
.	.	TRBV28	TRBJ1-2	TGTGCCAGCAGCTCTTATGGCTACACCTTC	CASSSYGYTF
.	.	TRBV3-1/TRBV3-2	TRBJ1-1	TGTGCCAGCAGCCAAGATCCGAGTGTTCTGGGGCAGAAAAATGAAGCTTTCTTT	CASSQDPSVLGQKNEAFF
TRBD1	.	TRBV14	TRBJ2-3	TGTGCCAGCAGCCAAAGGCCGGGACAGGGAACAGATACGCAGTATTTT	CASSQRPGQGTDTQYF
TRBD1	.	TRBV12-3/TRBV12-4	TRBJ1-2	TGTGGGGGAGGGACAGGGGATTTCTATGGCTACACCTTC	CGGGTGDFYGYTF
.	.	TRBV5-3	TRBJ2-7	TGTGCCAGAAGCTTGGCGGTGGGGAGCTCCTACGAGCAGTACTTC	CARSLAVGSSYEQYF
TRBD2	.	TRBV6-6	TRBJ2-6	TGTGCCAGCAGTCCCTTAGTGACGGGGGGTTTCTCTGGGGCCAACGTCCTGACTTTC	CASSPLVTGGFSGANVLTF
.	.	TRBV29-1	TRBJ1-1	TGCAGCGTTGCCCTCCGGGCAGGGACTGAAGCTTTCTTT	CSVALRAGTEAFF